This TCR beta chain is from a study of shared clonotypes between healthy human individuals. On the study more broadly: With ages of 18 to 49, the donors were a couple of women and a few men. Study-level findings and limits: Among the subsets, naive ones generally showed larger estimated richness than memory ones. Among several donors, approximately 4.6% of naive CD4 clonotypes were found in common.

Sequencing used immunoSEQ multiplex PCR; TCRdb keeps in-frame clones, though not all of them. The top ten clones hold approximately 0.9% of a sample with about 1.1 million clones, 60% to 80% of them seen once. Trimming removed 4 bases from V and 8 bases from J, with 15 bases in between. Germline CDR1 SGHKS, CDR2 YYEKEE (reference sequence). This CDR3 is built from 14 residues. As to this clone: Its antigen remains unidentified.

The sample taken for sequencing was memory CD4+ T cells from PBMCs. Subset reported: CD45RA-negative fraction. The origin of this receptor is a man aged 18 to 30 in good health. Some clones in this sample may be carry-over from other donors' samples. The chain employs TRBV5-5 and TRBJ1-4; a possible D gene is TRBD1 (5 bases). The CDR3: CASSLEGLGEKLFF. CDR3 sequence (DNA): TGTGCCAGCAGCCTAGAGGGACTTGGGGAAAAACTGTTTTTT.